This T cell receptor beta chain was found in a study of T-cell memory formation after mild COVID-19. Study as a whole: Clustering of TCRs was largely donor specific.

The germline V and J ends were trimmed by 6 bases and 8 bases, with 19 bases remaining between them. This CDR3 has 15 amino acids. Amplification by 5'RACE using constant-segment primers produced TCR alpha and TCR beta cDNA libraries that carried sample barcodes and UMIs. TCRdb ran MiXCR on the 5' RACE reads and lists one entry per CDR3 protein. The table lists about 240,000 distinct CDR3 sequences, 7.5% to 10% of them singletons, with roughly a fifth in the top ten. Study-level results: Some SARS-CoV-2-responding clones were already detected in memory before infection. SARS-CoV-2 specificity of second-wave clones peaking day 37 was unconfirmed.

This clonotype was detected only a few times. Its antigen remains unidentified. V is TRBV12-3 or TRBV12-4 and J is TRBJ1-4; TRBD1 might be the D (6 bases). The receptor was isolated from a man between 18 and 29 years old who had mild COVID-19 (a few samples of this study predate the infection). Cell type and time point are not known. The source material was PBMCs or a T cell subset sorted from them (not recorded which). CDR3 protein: CASSRGGGRREKLFF. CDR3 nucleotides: TGTGCCAGCAGCCGGGGCGGGGGGCGCAGGGAAAAACTGTTTTTT.